This TCR beta chain was sequenced in a study of CD8 T cells in ankylosing spondylitis. Study-level findings and limits: Reported data indicate significant enrichment of disease-linked clones within matched ankylosing spondylitis synovial fluid. Roughly eight highly homologous variants made up a TCR beta motif that seemed to typify ankylosing spondylitis blood. Prior literature has documented some motif variants in synovial fluid and blood from reactive arthritis.

Making the TCR beta libraries involved quantitative 5'-RACE with molecular barcodes. TCRdb reprocessed the 5' RACE reads via MiXCR and lists one record per CDR3 protein. The sample contains some 700,000 distinct CDR3 sequences, roughly 19% of which appear only once. This clonotype was detected a few times. Its antigen remains unknown. This CDR3 has 14 amino acids. V lost 4 bases and J 3 bases, leaving 13 bases between the germline ends. Germline loops: CDR1 SNHLY, CDR2 FYNNEI. The sample consisted of blood, either unsorted or a sorted T cell fraction (not recorded which). The chain employs TRBV2 and TRBJ2-7, with D perhaps matching TRBD1 (6 bases). The sequence came from a male donor with ankylosing spondylitis. As DNA, the CDR3 is TGTGCCAGCAGTGGCCGGGACATAATCTACGAGCAGTACTTC. It translates to CASSGRDIIYEQYF.